What follows is one T cell receptor beta chain and its context. Its antigen is not known. Germline V gene data show CDR1 as SGHVS and CDR2 as FNYEAQ. Trimming left V 5 bases short and J 2 bases short, with 10 bases between. The CDR3 contains 13 residues. Documented treatment: 15 to 20 received Ad26.COV2.S at low or high dose, single or two shots; several received placebo; per-sample allocation not given. The study sampled participants on day 63 after the first vaccine or placebo injection. These data belong to a study of Ad26.COV2.S vaccination and SARS-CoV-2 variants. Background on the study: Each vaccinee took Ad26.COV2.S intramuscularly, once or twice 56 days apart.

General observations from the study: Recipients of either vaccine or placebo displayed similar breadth of non-spike TCRs.

Measured with immunoSEQ multiplex PCR; TCRdb has only the in-frame clones, and not every one. The sample shows roughly 300,000 clones, about 87% of them seen only once. This specimen consisted of peripheral blood, obtained in a trial of Ad26.COV2.S vaccine versus placebo. The chain recombines TRBV7-6 with TRBJ2-7, with D uncertain. This sequence originates from a person between 18 and 60 years old who received the Ad26.COV2.S COVID-19 vaccine or a placebo. CDR3 coding DNA: TGTGCCAGCAGCGCGGACGTCACCTACGAGCAGTACTTC. Translated: CASSADVTYEQYF.